The 24 T cell receptor beta chains below were found in one sample sequenced in a study of OX40 agonist ivuxolimab in advanced cancers. The repertoire was sequenced with immunoSEQ multiplex PCR; TCRdb's copy has only in-frame clones and lacks some. In the table there are about 15,000 clones, approximately 85% of which are singletons. The sequencing used CD4+ or CD8+ T cells sorted from blood, collected in a trial of the OX40 agonist ivuxolimab. These receptors originate from an adult with an advanced solid tumor such as melanoma, head and neck, liver or kidney cancer.

V is TRBV27 and J is TRBJ2-5; D gene uncertain. CDR3 size: 14 residues. V was clipped by 0 bases and J by 2 bases, with 7 bases between them. The germline V gene encodes CDR1 MNHEY and CDR2 SMNVEV (reference sequence). CDR3 nucleotide sequence: TGTGCCAGCAGTTTATCTCCCTTACAAGAGACCCAGTACTTC. Its protein is CASSLSPLQETQYF.

This clone was recorded once. The chain joins TRBV29-1 to TRBJ2-5, with D possibly being TRBD2 (6 bases). V lost 3 bases to trimming and J lost 4 bases, with 18 bases between them. This CDR3 has 15 residues. From germline, CDR1 is SQVTM and CDR2 ANQGSEA. CDR3 residues: CSVDLLEGPGETQYF. CDR3 nucleotide sequence: TGCAGCGTTGATCTACTGGAGGGGCCGGGAGAGACCCAGTACTTC.

This clone was recorded only once. The chain uses TRBV28 and TRBJ2-7; tentatively, D is TRBD2 (6 bases). Trimming removed 3 bases from V and 2 bases from J, with 11 bases in between. The V gene's germline CDR1 is MDHEN and CDR2 SYDVKM. The CDR3 sequence is 14 residues long. CDR3: CASSFTGEAYEQYF. CDR3 bases: TGTGCCAGCAGTTTCACGGGAGAAGCCTACGAGCAGTACTTC. Full variable domain (remainder filled in from reference TRBV28 and TRBJ2-7): DVKVTQSSRYLVKRTGEKVFLECVQDMDHENMFWYRQDPGLGLRLIYFSYDVKMKEKGDIPEGYSVSREKKERFSLILESASTNQTSMYLCASSFTGEAYEQYFGPGTRLTVT.

The CDR3 bases are TGCGCCAGCAGCCTCGATCCATTCTACGAGCAGTACTTC. This codes for CASSLDPFYEQYF. The chain has TRBV5-1 and TRBJ2-7; D unresolved. From germline, CDR1 is SGHRS and CDR2 YFSETQ. The CDR3 has 13 amino acids. The V end was cut by 4 bases, the J end by 3 bases, with 11 bases between.

By frequency in the sample, this clone is medium-sized. The chain employs TRBV27 and TRBJ2-6, with a weak D call TRBD1 (5 bases). Trimming removed 3 bases from V and 4 bases from J, with 7 bases in between. Looked up from germline, CDR1 is MNHEY and CDR2 is SMNVEV (reference sequence). The CDR3 has 14 residues. DNA for the CDR3: TGTGCCAGCAGTTTTGGGGCCGGGGCCAACGTCCTGACTTTC. Protein product: CASSFGAGANVLTF.

V is TRBV15 and J is TRBJ2-5, with TRBD2 identical over 15 bases. There are 17 residues in the CDR3. CDR1 and CDR2 from the germline V gene are LNHNV and YYDKDF (reference sequence). The J segment lost 0 bases and the V segment lost 6 bases, leaving 5 bases of the junction unmatched. CDR3 in DNA: TGTGCCACCAGTTCGGGACTAGCGGGAGGATACCAAGAGACCCAGTACTTC. As protein: CATSSGLAGGYQETQYF.

The V call is TRBV6-5, the J call TRBJ2-1; TRBD2 matches 7 bases. The CDR3 loop spans 13 amino acids. CDR1 is MNHEY and CDR2 is SVGAGI in the germline V gene. The V and J ends lost 8 bases and 6 bases, in that order; junction bases with no gene match: 7. The CDR3 reads CASAGTTFNEQFF. DNA of the CDR3: TGTGCCAGCGCCGGGACTACGTTCAATGAGCAGTTCTTC.

This chain uses TRBV5-6 with TRBJ1-1, with TRBD1 as a possible D gene (6 bases). The V end was cut by 0 bases, the J end by 5 bases, with 17 bases between. The CDR3 sequence is 16 residues long. CDR1 SGHDT and CDR2 YYEEEE come from the germline V gene. CDR3 loop: CASSLARGGGWTEAFF. For the CDR3, the DNA is TGTGCCAGCAGCTTGGCCAGAGGGGGAGGTTGGACTGAAGCTTTCTTT.

V and J are TRBV4-1 and TRBJ1-4; D gene uncertain. The germline V gene has CDR1 MGHRA and CDR2 YSYEKL. Deletions cut 4 bases from V and 8 bases from J, with 20 bases between. CDR3 length equals 16 residues. The CDR3 spells CASSPQPPGPGEKLFF. CDR3 in DNA: TGCGCCAGCAGCCCCCAACCTCCCGGCCCGGGGGAAAAACTGTTTTTT.

V and J are TRBV19 and TRBJ2-3; 11 nucleotides align to TRBD1. CDR1 and CDR2 (germline): LNHDA, SQIVND (reference sequence). V gave up 1 base and J gave up 4 bases; unmatched junction bases: 7. The CDR3 totals 17 residues. The CDR3 sequence: CASSIGGTGGLADTQYF. In nucleotides, the CDR3 is TGTGCCAGTAGTATAGGGGGGACAGGGGGTCTTGCAGATACGCAGTATTTT. Together with reference TRBV19 and TRBJ2-3, the CDR3 gives the full variable domain: DGGITQSPKYLFRKEGQNVTLSCEQNLNHDAMYWYRQDPGQGLRLIYYSQIVNDFQKGDIAEGYSVSREKKESFPLTVTSAQKNPTAFYLCASSIGGTGGLADTQYFGPGTRLTVL.

This chain uses TRBV7-9 with TRBJ2-7; tentatively, D is TRBD1 or TRBD2 (5 bases each). The V gene's germline CDR1 is SEHNR and CDR2 FQNEAQ (reference sequence). This CDR3 contains 13 residues. V lost 4 bases, J lost 2 bases, and 9 bases lay in between. CDR3 sequence (DNA): TGTGCCAGCAGCTACGGGACGGCCTACGAGCAGTACTTC. Its protein product is CASSYGTAYEQYF.

J is TRBJ2-1 and V is TRBV13, with a tentative D call TRBD2 (6 bases). This CDR3 is built from 15 residues. With 5 bases removed from V and 5 bases from J, the gap between germline ends came to 16 bases. Looked up from germline, CDR1 is PRHDT and CDR2 is FYEKMQ (reference sequence). Here the CDR3 reads CASSPRGLGDNEQFF. CDR3 sequence (DNA): TGTGCCAGCAGCCCCCGGGGGTTGGGGGACAATGAGCAGTTCTTC.

This rearrangement joins TRBV19 to TRBJ2-1; D possibly corresponds to TRBD1 (6 bases). Germline lookup yields CDR1 LNHDA and CDR2 SQIVND (reference sequence). The CDR3 covers 14 residues. V lost 3 bases and J lost 7, with 13 bases in between. The DNA for the CDR3 is TGTGCCAGTAGTATCGCAGGGGCTTGGAATGAGCAGTTCTTC. Translation: CASSIAGAWNEQFF.

The chain is built from TRBV5-1 and TRBJ2-1; perhaps TRBD2 as D (7 bases). Germline assignment: CDR1 SGHRS and CDR2 YFSETQ. The V end was cut by 4 bases, the J end by 2 bases, with 13 bases between. The CDR3 has 15 amino acids. CDR3 bases: TGCGCCAGCAGCGTGACGGGGGGCACCTACAATGAGCAGTTCTTC. Translating it yields CASSVTGGTYNEQFF.

The chain joins TRBV5-4 to TRBJ1-4; a possible D gene is TRBD1 (5 bases). The germline V gene has CDR1 SGHNT and CDR2 YYREEE (reference sequence). The V gene lost 5 bases and the J gene lost 8 bases, with 16 bases spanning the gap. This CDR3 has 14 residues. This chain's CDR3 is CASSSSGGREKLFF. DNA for the CDR3: TGTGCCAGCAGTTCCTCTGGGGGAAGAGAAAAACTGTTTTTT. Variable domain in full (rest from reference TRBV5-4 and TRBJ1-4): ETGVTQSPTHLIKTRGQQVTLRCSSQSGHNTVSWYQQALGQGPQFIFQYYREEENGRGNFPPRFSGLQFPNYSSELNVNALELDDSALYLCASSSSGGREKLFFGSGTQLSVL.

The chain is built from TRBV5-6 and TRBJ2-3; D is perhaps TRBD1 (5 bases). Between the trimmed V and J ends, which lost 0 bases and 2 bases, there was a span of 10 bases. Germline lookup yields CDR1 SGHDT and CDR2 YYEEEE. This CDR3 spans 15 amino acids. The CDR3 protein is CASSLGTYYTDTQYF. For the CDR3, the DNA is TGTGCCAGCAGCTTGGGGACATACTACACAGATACGCAGTATTTT.

The chain links TRBV19 to TRBJ1-1; the D gene is possibly TRBD1 (6 bases). The CDR3 spans 14 residues. Germline CDR1 LNHDA, CDR2 SQIVND (reference sequence). V was clipped by 1 base and J by 1 base, with 7 bases between them. The CDR3 loop reads CASSIVQGNTEAFF. Here the CDR3 DNA reads TGTGCCAGTAGTATAGTACAGGGGAACACTGAAGCTTTCTTT.

V gene TRBV27 combines with J gene TRBJ2-2; D remains ambiguous. V was clipped by 5 bases and J by 4 bases, with 2 bases between them. The V gene's germline CDR1 is MNHEY and CDR2 SMNVEV (reference sequence). The CDR3 runs 11 residues. The CDR3: CASSSTGELFF. The CDR3 DNA sequence: TGTGCCAGCAGTAGCACCGGGGAGCTGTTTTTT.

The V and J genes are TRBV28 and TRBJ1-5; the D is unclear. V dropped 2 bases and J dropped 6 bases, with 8 bases sitting between them. This CDR3 contains 13 residues. Germline V gives CDR1 MDHEN, CDR2 SYDVKM. Here the CDR3 DNA reads TGTGCCAGCAGTTTAGTGGTTACTCAGCCCCAGCATTTT. Its translation is CASSLVVTQPQHF.

The chain has TRBV6-1 and TRBJ2-7; D remains unclear. CDR3 size: 14 residues. The V gene lost 8 bases and the J gene lost 6 bases, with 20 bases spanning the gap. The V gene's germline CDR1 is MNHNS and CDR2 SASEGT. CDR3 protein: CASLPGVVPREQYF. CDR3 bases: TGTGCCAGCCTCCCAGGAGTAGTCCCGCGCGAGCAGTACTTC.

J is TRBJ2-5 and V is TRBV29-1, with D possibly being TRBD2 (6 bases). CDR1 and CDR2 (germline): SQVTM, ANQGSEA. With 7 bases removed from V and 8 bases from J, the gap between germline ends came to 14 bases. The CDR3 is made up of 11 amino acids. Written as DNA, the CDR3 is TGCAGCGCGTTGGGGGGAGAAACCCAGTACTTC. It is translated as CSALGGETQYF. The variable domain in full, completed from reference TRBV29-1 and TRBJ2-5, reads SAVISQKPSRDICQRGTSLTIQCQVDSQVTMMFWYRQQPGQSLTLIATANQGSEATYESGFVIDKFPISRPNLTFSTLTVSNMSPEDSSIYLCSALGGETQYFGPGTRLLVL.

V usage is TRBV10-3 and J usage is TRBJ2-2, with D uncertain. Germline CDR1 is ENHRY and CDR2 is SYGVKD. CDR3 length: 16 amino acids. The V gene lost 2 bases and the J gene lost 2 bases, with 12 bases spanning the gap. This CDR3 is CAISEDPGTNTGELFF. The CDR3, as DNA: TGTGCCATCAGTGAGGATCCAGGTACCAACACCGGGGAGCTGTTTTTT.

V gene TRBV11-2 combines with J gene TRBJ2-1; D may match TRBD1 or TRBD2 (5 bases each). The CDR3 totals 14 residues. Germline CDR1 reads SGHAT; CDR2 reads FQNNGV. V shed 4 bases and J shed 4 bases, with 11 bases lying between them. CDR3 residues: CASSSRGDYNEQFF. In nucleotides, the CDR3 is TGTGCCAGCAGCTCCCGGGGCGATTACAATGAGCAGTTCTTC.

This clone was detected only once. The V and J genes are TRBV6-5 and TRBJ1-5, with D unclear. The germline V and J ends were trimmed by 0 bases and 9 bases, with 12 bases remaining between them. Germline lookup yields CDR1 MNHEY and CDR2 SVGAGI. This CDR3 comprises 14 residues. The CDR3 DNA reads as TGTGCCAGCAGTTACTCGCAATGGGATCGGCCCCAGCATTTT. Amino acid sequence: CASSYSQWDRPQHF.